Below, 13 T cell receptor beta chains from the same sample are listed, as sequenced in a study of cytomegalovirus exposure and HLA in healthy donors. The PCR ran on 60 Vbeta and 13 Jbeta primers. The protocol was immunoSEQ multiplex PCR, while the TCRdb copy is restricted to in-frame clones and leaves out a portion. Of about 120,000 clones detected, roughly 9% appear once; the ten largest clones hold 2.5% to 3.5%. Sequencing was carried out using PBMCs. All receptors come from a man younger than 40 in good health and CMV-seronegative.

This clone came up a few times. The chain links TRBV2 to TRBJ1-2; D is unresolved. This CDR3 has 12 residues. The germline V and J ends were trimmed by 4 bases and 2 bases, with 5 bases remaining between them. Germline V gene sequence: CDR1 SNHLY, CDR2 FYNNEI. CDR3 nucleotide sequence: TGTGCCAGCAGTGTGAGGAACTATGGCTACACCTTC. Residues: CASSVRNYGYTF.

The CDR3 protein is CAISESLAGASEQFF. The CDR3 DNA sequence: TGTGCCATCAGTGAGTCCCTAGCGGGAGCGAGTGAGCAGTTCTTC. The J gene is TRBJ2-1, the V gene TRBV10-3; TRBD2 matches at 10 bases. CDR3 length: 15 amino acids. V was pared by 0 bases and J by 9 bases, with 5 bases of the junction left unmatched. Germline CDR1 reads ENHRY; CDR2 reads SYGVKD.

The V and J genes are TRBV7-9 and TRBJ2-7; TRBD2 matches at 7 bases. Germline V lookup: CDR1 SEHNR, CDR2 FQNEAQ (reference sequence). Trimming cost V 2 bases and J 5 bases; bases outside gene matches: 6. The CDR3 covers 14 residues. The CDR3 spells CASSLQGAGDEQYF. The CDR3 DNA follows: TGTGCCAGCAGCTTACAGGGTGCGGGAGACGAGCAGTACTTC.

This clone was seen more than once but under ten times. This chain's CDR3 is CASSPRLFGSEINQPQHF. CDR3 DNA: TGTGCCAGCAGCCCTAGGTTATTCGGGTCAGAGATCAATCAGCCCCAGCATTTT. The V call is TRBV7-8, the J call TRBJ1-5; no reliable D call. The CDR3 sequence is 18 residues long. In germline, CDR1 is SGHVS, CDR2 FQNEAQ. V gave up 5 bases and J gave up 3 bases, with 23 bases separating them.

This clone was found a few times. CDR3 protein: CAWSHGRNTGELFF. The DNA for the CDR3 is TGTGCCTGGAGTCACGGGAGGAACACCGGGGAGCTGTTTTTT. The chain employs TRBV30 and TRBJ2-2; possible D gene TRBD2, 6 bases. CDR1 and CDR2 (germline): GTSNPN, SVGIG (reference sequence). V was clipped by 2 bases and J by 1 base, with 8 bases between them. The CDR3 runs to 14 residues.

This chain connects TRBV5-1 to TRBJ2-2, with 7 bases lining up with TRBD1. The CDR3 has 17 amino acids. V trimming: 5 bases; J trimming: 3 bases; junction bases outside the gene matches: 13. Germline V CDR1 and CDR2: SGHRS, YFSETQ. The CDR3 coding sequence is TGCGCCAGCAGGACCGGGGCAGGGGGTTTAGACACCGGGGAGCTGTTTTTT. Protein: CASRTGAGGLDTGELFF.

This clone turned up a few times. This chain connects TRBV9 to TRBJ2-7; the match to TRBD2 covers 9 bases. The germline gives CDR1 SGDLS, CDR2 YYNGEE. V lost 4 bases to trimming and J lost 4 bases; unmatched junction nucleotides: 6. CDR3 length equals 14 residues. CDR3 nucleotides: TGTGCCAGCAGCAAAGCGGGAGGTGGGTACGAGCAGTACTTC. This sequence encodes CASSKAGGGYEQYF.

The gene calls are TRBV2 and TRBJ1-1, with D unclear. This CDR3 contains 14 residues. CDR1 is SNHLY and CDR2 is FYNNEI in the germline V gene. Trimming removed 3 bases at V and 5 bases at J, with 13 bases between. The CDR3 bases are TGTGCCAGCAGTGATGGCCCCTTATGGACTGAAGCTTTCTTT. This sequence encodes CASSDGPLWTEAFF.

The chain links TRBV10-3 to TRBJ1-1; a weak D match, TRBD1 (6 bases). V was cut by 0 bases and J by 3 bases, with 11 bases left in between. The CDR3 is 15 residues long. Germline CDR1 and CDR2: ENHRY and SYGVKD. The CDR3 DNA follows: TGTGCCATCAGTGAGTCGACAGGACAGTACACTGAAGCTTTCTTT. Translated, it gives CAISESTGQYTEAFF.

This clone showed up just a few times. The J gene is TRBJ2-3, the V gene TRBV30, with 7 positions matching TRBD2. The CDR3 contains 15 residues. The germline gives CDR1 GTSNPN, CDR2 SVGIG (reference sequence). The ends lost 0 bases at V and 4 bases at J; junction bases unmatched: 7. For the CDR3, the DNA is TGTGCCTGGAGTGTGGCAGGGAGGGCGGCAGATACGCAGTATTTT. This sequence encodes CAWSVAGRAADTQYF. Looking up the rest from reference TRBV30 and TRBJ2-3 gives the full variable domain: SQTIHQWPATLVQPVGSPLSLECTVEGTSNPNLYWYRQAAGRGLQLLFYSVGIGQISSEVPQNLSASRPQDRQFILSSKKLLLSDSGFYLCAWSVAGRAADTQYFGPGTRLTVL.

This clone was counted a few times. V is TRBV19 and J is TRBJ1-5; D unresolved. The germline V gene encodes CDR1 LNHDA and CDR2 SQIVND (reference sequence). This CDR3 has 15 amino acids. Trimming shortened V by 3 bases and J by 9 bases, and 18 bases separated the two germline ends. CDR3 coding DNA: TGTGCCAGTAGTATGGGAGAGGGCGCACCGGTGCCCCAGCATTTT. It yields the protein CASSMGEGAPVPQHF.

In this sample, this clone turned up a few times. This chain joins TRBV19 and TRBJ1-4; D may be TRBD1 (5 bases). Germline loops: CDR1 LNHDA, CDR2 SQIVND (reference sequence). Between the trimmed V and J ends, which lost 9 bases and 7 bases, there was a span of 21 bases. The length of the CDR3 is 15 residues. For the CDR3, the DNA is TGTGCCAGCATGAGGACTAATCAGGGTTCTGAAAAACTGTTTTTT. Its translation: CASMRTNQGSEKLFF.

This clone showed up just a few times. V usage is TRBV30 and J usage is TRBJ2-2; no reliable D call. Trimming removed 2 bases from V and 6 bases from J, with 7 bases in between. The CDR3 is 12 residues long. Per germline, CDR1 GTSNPN and CDR2 SVGIG (reference sequence). For the CDR3, the DNA is TGTGCCTGGAGTTTAGTTTCCGGGGAGCTGTTTTTT. Its protein is CAWSLVSGELFF.